This paragraph covers one T cell receptor (beta chain) sequence. The target antigen is unknown. Autoimmune disease history or systemic immunosuppression was exclusionary. The data were produced by immunoSEQ multiplex PCR, yet TCRdb's version contains in-frame clones alone and is incomplete. Among roughly 70,000 clones listed, about nine tenths were seen once. This sample stems from a study of OX40 agonist ivuxolimab in advanced cancers. Study-level background: Ivuxolimab, which is an agonistic anti-OX40 (CD134) antibody, was administered to the patients. The study enrolled dose-escalation patients with hepatocellular carcinoma, melanoma, renal cell or head and neck cancer. General observations from the study: Compared with others, partial responders at 0.1-3.0 mg/kg displayed clonal expansion among the lowest.

V shed 4 bases and J shed 2 bases, with 12 bases lying between them. This CDR3 is built from 13 residues. Germline loops: CDR1 SQVTM, CDR2 ANQGSEA. The genes are TRBV29-1 and TRBJ2-7, with D possibly matching TRBD1 (5 bases). Sequenced here: CD4+ or CD8+ T cells sorted from blood, sampled in a trial of the OX40 agonist ivuxolimab. The sequence came from an adult with an advanced solid tumor such as melanoma, head and neck, liver or kidney cancer. CDR3 residues: CSVGQGTPYEQYF. In DNA, the CDR3 is TGCAGCGTTGGGCAGGGTACCCCCTACGAGCAGTACTTC.